The 30 T cell receptor beta chains given below trace back to one sample, sequenced in a study of Tregs in tolerant kidney transplant recipients. The repertoire was sequenced with immunoSEQ multiplex PCR; TCRdb's copy has only in-frame clones and lacks some. The profile shows some 90,000 clones, around 94% of them singletons. The sample comprised CD8+ T cells from blood. The source is a human donor in good health.

This rearrangement joins TRBV5-1 to TRBJ2-4; 7 positions match TRBD2. J lost 0 bases, V lost 0 bases, and 3 bases had no gene match. The CDR3 is 16 amino acids. The V gene's germline CDR1 is SGHRS and CDR2 YFSETQ. The CDR3 DNA reads as TGCGCCAGCAGCTTGGAGGGGAGGGGAGCCAAAAACATTCAGTACTTC. This codes for CASSLEGRGAKNIQYF.

The chain recombines TRBV6-1 with TRBJ2-7; D call uncertain. Germline-derived CDR1 and CDR2 are MNHNS and SASEGT. V dropped 4 bases and J dropped 0 bases, with 4 bases sitting between them. The CDR3 has 12 residues. The CDR3 coding sequence is TGTGCCAGCAGTGGGGACTCCTACGAGCAGTACTTC. Translated: CASSGDSYEQYF.

V and J are TRBV27 and TRBJ2-5; 11 bases are a match to TRBD2. Trimming cost V 5 bases and J 5 bases; bases outside gene matches: 7. Per the germline V gene, CDR1 is MNHEY and CDR2 is SMNVEV (reference sequence). This CDR3 is 15 amino acids long. The CDR3 loop reads CASSLGLAAYETQYF. The CDR3 nucleotides are TGTGCCAGCAGTCTGGGACTAGCGGCCTATGAGACCCAGTACTTC.

This clone appeared a few times. The chain links TRBV6-6 to TRBJ1-1, with D possibly TRBD1 on 5 matching bases. V was clipped by 6 bases and J by 5 bases, with 10 bases between them. Germline V gene data show CDR1 as MNHNY and CDR2 as SVGAGI (reference sequence). There are 12 residues in the CDR3. CDR3 nucleotides: TGTGCCAGCAGGGCAGGGTTTACTGAAGCTTTCTTT. Amino acid sequence: CASRAGFTEAFF.

The J gene is TRBJ2-7, the V gene TRBV14, with unresolved D. V lost 1 base to trimming and J lost 7 bases, with 14 bases between them. Germline CDR1 SGHDN, CDR2 FVKESK. The CDR3 is 14 amino acids. CDR3 bases: TGTGCCAGCAGCCAAGGGGCACTTTTAGGAGAGCAGTACTTC. Residues: CASSQGALLGEQYF.

The J gene is TRBJ2-1, the V gene TRBV4-1, with D tentatively TRBD2 (7 bases). The germline V gene has CDR1 MGHRA and CDR2 YSYEKL. There are 17 residues in the CDR3. V was trimmed by 1 base and J by 8 bases, leaving 21 bases between them. The CDR3 spells CASSQGGGGLARDEQFF. CDR3 nucleotide sequence: TGCGCCAGCAGCCAAGGGGGAGGGGGGCTAGCGAGGGATGAGCAGTTCTTC.

The V and J genes are TRBV6-1 and TRBJ2-7; TRBD1 aligns across 7 bases. CDR3 length: 15 amino acids. After removal of 6 bases from V and 5 bases from J, the junction contained 13 bases not matched to a gene. Germline values: CDR1 MNHNS, CDR2 SASEGT. The CDR3 nucleotides are TGTGCCAGCAGCGATGGGACAGCATTAGGGCACGAGCAGTACTTC. As protein: CASSDGTALGHEQYF.

This clone showed up just once. One junction end does not reproduce the germline sequence, and a read error may be involved. This rearrangement joins TRBV7-9 to TRBJ1-1; 9 bases align to TRBD1. This CDR3 has 15 amino acids. Looked up from germline, CDR1 is SEHNR and CDR2 is FQNEAQ (reference sequence). CDR3 region: CASSLDRGMFTEAFF. DNA for the CDR3: TGTGCCAGCAGTTTAGACAGGGGGATGTTCACTGAAGCTTTCTTT.

The chain recombines TRBV7-9 with TRBJ2-5; 9 bases are a match to TRBD1. With 5 bases clipped from V and 1 base from J, the junction kept 5 bases outside the gene matches. The CDR3 loop spans 15 amino acids. CDR1 is SEHNR and CDR2 is FQNEAQ in the germline V gene (reference sequence). CDR3 region: CASSPVTGGQETQYF. Written as DNA, the CDR3 is TGTGCCAGCAGCCCCGTGACAGGGGGCCAAGAGACCCAGTACTTC.

The chain is built from TRBV14 and TRBJ1-2, with 8 bases aligning to TRBD1. J was trimmed by 1 base and V by 5 bases; bases with no gene match: 6. The V gene's germline CDR1 is SGHDN and CDR2 FVKESK. The CDR3 extends over 15 amino acids. The CDR3 bases are TGTGCCAGCAGCGGCCGGGACAGGCGTAACTATGGCTACACCTTC. Translated, it gives CASSGRDRRNYGYTF.

The table lists this clone with a few counts. The chain has TRBV6-5 and TRBJ1-1; 12 positions agree with TRBD1. The CDR3 has 15 amino acids. Germline V lookup: CDR1 MNHEY, CDR2 SVGAGI. Trimming cost V 6 bases and J 6 bases; bases outside gene matches: 8. CDR3 protein: CASSRGTGGDPEAFF. The CDR3 coding sequence is TGTGCCAGCAGCCGGGGGACAGGGGGCGACCCTGAAGCTTTCTTT.

V usage is TRBV11-2 and J usage is TRBJ2-7; D remains ambiguous. The V gene lost 1 base and the J gene lost 1 base, with 8 bases spanning the gap. The V gene's germline CDR1 is SGHAT and CDR2 FQNNGV. CDR3 length equals 14 residues. CDR3 residues: CASSLVSASYEQYF. The CDR3 DNA follows: TGTGCCAGCAGCTTAGTCTCAGCGTCCTACGAGCAGTACTTC.

V usage is TRBV6-5 and J usage is TRBJ2-7; D is perhaps TRBD2 (5 bases). Germline-derived CDR1 and CDR2 are MNHEY and SVGAGI. This CDR3 has 14 amino acids. Trimming took off 5 bases at V and 4 bases at J, with 15 bases between the two ends. CDR3 region: CASSHTRLQYEQYF. The CDR3 bases are TGTGCCAGCAGTCATACTAGGCTACAGTACGAGCAGTACTTC.

The V call is TRBV6-4, the J call TRBJ2-6; no reliable D call. This CDR3 has 15 amino acids. The V end lost 2 bases, the J end lost 0 bases, and 5 bases lay between the germline ends. Germline V lookup: CDR1 MRHNA, CDR2 SNTAGT. The CDR3 reads CASSDEHSGANVLTF. CDR3 sequence (DNA): TGTGCCAGCAGTGACGAACACTCTGGGGCCAACGTCCTGACTTTC.

CDR3 sequence (DNA): TGTGCCACCTCCTTTTGGGGATGGGGCGAGCAGTACTTC. As protein: CATSFWGWGEQYF. V usage is TRBV19 and J usage is TRBJ2-7; unclear D gene. The CDR3 covers 13 residues. V lost 10 bases, J lost 6 bases, and 19 bases lay in between. The germline gives CDR1 LNHDA, CDR2 SQIVND (reference sequence). Together with reference TRBV19 and TRBJ2-7, the CDR3 gives the full variable domain: DGGITQSPKYLFRKEGQNVTLSCEQNLNHDAMYWYRQDPGQGLRLIYYSQIVNDFQKGDIAEGYSVSREKKESFPLTVTSAQKNPTAFYLCATSFWGWGEQYFGPGTRLTVT.

The chain couples TRBV18 to TRBJ1-6; D is unclear. Germline V gives CDR1 KGHSH, CDR2 LQKENI. This CDR3 has 18 amino acids. V lost 6 bases and J 1 base, leaving 19 bases between the germline ends. CDR3 residues: CASSPTSPGMSYNSPLHF. In nucleotides, the CDR3 is TGTGCCAGCTCCCCTACCAGTCCGGGGATGTCCTATAATTCACCCCTCCACTTT. The complete variable domain, with remaining parts taken from reference TRBV18 and TRBJ1-6, reads NAGVMQNPRHLVRRRGQEARLRCSPMKGHSHVYWYRQLPEEGLKFMVYLQKENIIDESGMPKERFSAEFPKEGPSILRIQQVVRGDSAAYFCASSPTSPGMSYNSPLHFGNGTRLTVT.

This clone showed up just once. The rearrangement links TRBV30 to TRBJ1-5, with D tentatively TRBD1 (6 bases). Between the trimmed V and J ends, which lost 7 bases and 0 bases, there was a span of 10 bases. The CDR3 has 13 amino acids. Germline CDR1 reads GTSNPN; CDR2 reads SVGIG (reference sequence). Here the CDR3 DNA reads TGTGCCTTCGCGGACAGTAGCAATCAGCCCCAGCATTTT. Translated: CAFADSSNQPQHF.

The chain combines TRBV5-1 with TRBJ2-7; no definite D call. CDR3 length equals 13 residues. Per germline, CDR1 SGHRS and CDR2 YFSETQ. The germline V and J ends were trimmed by 1 base and 4 bases, with 9 bases remaining between them. The CDR3 coding sequence is TGCGCCAGCAGCTTGACCGATTCATACGAGCAGTACTTC. Its translation is CASSLTDSYEQYF.

Only one count was recorded for this clone. The chain recombines TRBV7-8 with TRBJ2-7; D perhaps matches TRBD1 (7 bases). The ends were cut back, 5 bases at V and 5 bases at J, with 19 bases in the middle. The CDR3 has 15 amino acids. Per germline, CDR1 SGHVS and CDR2 FQNEAQ. The CDR3 is CASSHSTGRKDEQYF. CDR3 nucleotide sequence: TGTGCCAGCAGCCATTCGACAGGGAGGAAGGACGAGCAGTACTTC. The full variable domain, in which reference TRBV7-8 and TRBJ2-7 provide the parts outside the CDR3, is GAGVSQSPRYKVAKRGQDVALRCDPISGHVSLFWYQQALGQGPEFLTYFQNEAQLDKSGLPSDRFFAERPEGSVSTLKIQRTQQEDSAVYLCASSHSTGRKDEQYFGPGTRLTVT.

This clone was observed a single time. The chain carries TRBV5-8 and TRBJ1-1; D is possibly TRBD1 (6 bases). Trimming removed 6 bases from V and 7 bases from J, with 19 bases in between. The germline V gene has CDR1 SGHTS and CDR2 YDEGEE. This CDR3 spans 14 amino acids. Here the CDR3 reads CASTSGFGGLEAFF. The CDR3 region has the DNA TGTGCCAGCACCAGCGGGTTTGGGGGGCTTGAAGCTTTCTTT.

In DNA form, the CDR3 reads TGTGCTAGTGGCCAGGCAGGGGGCTATGAAGGGGAGACCCAGTACTTC. Translation gives CASGQAGGYEGETQYF. The J gene is TRBJ2-5, the V gene TRBV12-5, with 8 bases identical to TRBD1. CDR1 is LGHNT, CDR2 FRNRAP, per germline. The CDR3 consists of 16 residues. J lost 5 bases, V lost 6 bases, and 14 bases had no gene match.

The chain links TRBV4-1 to TRBJ2-2, with TRBD1 matching over 8 bases. The CDR3 covers 15 residues. J gave up 5 bases and V 5 bases, and 7 bases lay outside the gene matches. Germline values: CDR1 MGHRA, CDR2 YSYEKL. For the CDR3, the DNA is TGCGCCAGCAGCACACACAGGGGGAAGACCGGGGAGCTGTTTTTT. This codes for CASSTHRGKTGELFF.

Written as DNA, the CDR3 is TGTGCCAGCAGCCCCGAGGACAGCCGCTATGGCTACACCTTC. This codes for CASSPEDSRYGYTF. The J gene is TRBJ1-2, the V gene TRBV7-9; D perhaps matches TRBD1 (6 bases). V was pared by 5 bases and J by 4 bases, with 14 bases between. This CDR3 spans 14 amino acids. Germline CDR1 SEHNR, CDR2 FQNEAQ (reference sequence).

The gene calls are TRBV27 and TRBJ1-1, with D maybe TRBD1 (6 bases). Trimming left V 4 bases short and J 6 bases short, with 21 bases between. CDR1 MNHEY and CDR2 SMNVEV come from the germline V gene (reference sequence). The CDR3 spans 16 residues. The CDR3 region is CASSYRRQVGASEAFF. The DNA of the CDR3 is TGTGCCAGCAGTTACAGAAGACAGGTGGGGGCATCTGAAGCTTTCTTT.

The genes are TRBV5-6 and TRBJ1-3, with a tentative D call TRBD1 (5 bases). CDR3 length equals 12 residues. CDR1 is SGHDT, CDR2 YYEEEE, per germline. The V end lost 3 bases, the J end lost 5 bases, and 6 bases lay between the germline ends. The CDR3 DNA sequence: TGTGCCAGCAGCTGGGACCGAAACACCATATATTTT. This sequence encodes CASSWDRNTIYF.

V is TRBV2 and J is TRBJ1-2; 7 bases align to TRBD1. Losses at the gene ends were 4 bases for V and 3 bases for J; bases not matched to a gene: 8. There are 15 residues in the CDR3. Germline CDR1 reads SNHLY; CDR2 reads FYNNEI. The CDR3 region has the DNA TGTGCCAGCAGTGGCCACAAGGGGGCGGACTATGGCTACACCTTC. Residues: CASSGHKGADYGYTF.

This clone turned up a few times. The chain has TRBV7-9 and TRBJ1-6; no clear D gene. V was clipped by 4 bases and J by 13 bases, with 11 bases between them. There are 12 residues in the CDR3. Germline V gene lookup returns CDR1 SEHNR and CDR2 FQNEAQ (reference sequence). This chain's CDR3 is CASSSAFDPLHF. CDR3 DNA: TGTGCCAGCAGCTCCGCCTTTGACCCCCTCCACTTT.

The CDR3 region is CASPREASGTDTQYF. The CDR3 bases are TGTGCCAGCCCGCGGGAGGCTAGCGGTACAGATACGCAGTATTTT. V and J are TRBV7-9 and TRBJ2-3; 8 bases map to TRBD2. The ends lost 8 bases at V and 3 bases at J; junction bases unmatched: 10. Germline assignment: CDR1 SEHNR and CDR2 FQNEAQ (reference sequence). The CDR3 contains 15 residues.

The table lists this clone with a count of one. A junction boundary mismatches the germline segment, possibly from a read error. This chain uses TRBV10-1 with TRBJ2-7; no clear D gene. The length of the CDR3 is 12 residues. Per the germline V gene, CDR1 is WNHNN and CDR2 is SYGVQD (reference sequence). For the CDR3, the DNA is TGCGCCAGCAGTGACTCGGACCCGGAGTTGCGCTTC. As protein: CASSDSDPELRF.

This clone showed up just a few times. This sequence may be a read error, since a much larger clone differs from it by one base. This CDR3 is also generated by other DNA sequences in the sample. The chain links TRBV27 to TRBJ1-2; 8 bases align to TRBD1. This CDR3 has 14 amino acids. Germline CDR1 MNHEY, CDR2 SMNVEV (reference sequence). Losses at the gene ends were 3 bases for V and 2 bases for J; bases not matched to a gene: 2. Here the CDR3 reads CASSLQGANYGYTF. The CDR3 bases are TGTGCCAGCAGTTTGCAGGGGGCGAACTATGGCTACACCTTC.